The table lists the clone carrying this T cell receptor (beta chain) with many counts. What it recognizes is unknown. J was trimmed by 0 bases and V by 10 bases; bases with no gene match: 13. The CDR3 runs 16 residues. The germline CDR1 and CDR2 sequences are ENHRY and SYGVKD. The sample comes from a study of spatial heterogeneity in lung cancer. Study overall: There were consistently more beta-chain sequences detected than alpha-chain sequences. The study's findings and limits: TCRs found ubiquitously expanded in tumor appeared in blood more at resection than at follow-up.

Time point here: sample taken at primary tumor resection. Unsorted whole RNA of tumor, nontumor lung or frozen PBMC was sequenced. Every TCR cDNA molecule bore its own unique molecular identifier. MiXCR was run by TCRdb on the 5' RACE reads, yielding one entry per CDR3 protein. The sample lists roughly 21,000 distinct CDR3 sequences; roughly 3% were seen once. This material consisted of PBMCs, taken at surgery. This receptor was taken from a female donor with early-stage non-small cell lung cancer. V gene TRBV10-3 combines with J gene TRBJ2-7; 9 bases line up with TRBD2. CDR3 sequence: CATLGAAGGSSYEQYF. DNA of the CDR3: TGTGCCACCCTTGGAGCCGCGGGAGGGAGCTCCTACGAGCAGTACTTC.